A selection of T cell receptor beta chains follows, all from one sample in a study of OX40 agonist ivuxolimab in advanced cancers. The table came from immunoSEQ multiplex PCR; TCRdb's copy has only in-frame clones and leaves some out. Here the sample spans about 40,000 clones, around 88% being singletons. The sequenced sample was CD4+ or CD8+ T cells sorted from blood, obtained in a trial of the OX40 agonist ivuxolimab. These receptors all come from an adult with an advanced solid tumor such as melanoma, head and neck, liver or kidney cancer. The CDR3 runs from the conserved cysteine through the conserved F or W. The D gene is left open where the match is weak. Clone size is not always given. Where it is, it says once, few, many or a class for expanded clones.

V,size,J,D,CDR3,DNA
TRBV5-5,NA,TRBJ1-1,NA,CASSLARWLGTEAFF,TGTGCCAGCAGCTTGGCCAGGTGGTTAGGCACTGAAGCTTTCTTT
TRBV2,NA,TRBJ2-5,NA,CASSDRGYPGETQYF,TGTGCCAGCAGTGATAGAGGCTATCCAGGGGAGACCCAGTACTTC
TRBV11-2,NA,TRBJ2-3,NA,CASSLGVSGGAGYTQYF,TGTGCCAGCAGCTTAGGGGTTAGTGGGGGGGCCGGATATACGCAGTATTTT
TRBV18,NA,TRBJ1-6,NA,CASSQAQGGSVNSPLHF,TGTGCCAGCTCGCAGGCGCAGGGAGGGTCGGTCAATTCACCCCTCCACTTT
TRBV28,NA,TRBJ1-5,TRBD1,CASRGQGAWQPQHF,TGTGCCAGCAGGGGACAGGGGGCCTGGCAGCCCCAGCATTTT
TRBV5-1,NA,TRBJ1-4,NA,CASSSTGRINEKLFF,TGCGCCAGCAGCTCAACGGGACGGATTAATGAAAAACTGTTTTTT
TRBV6-1,NA,TRBJ2-1,TRBD1,CASSPVQGAGEQFF,TGTGCCAGCAGCCCCGTCCAGGGGGCGGGTGAGCAGTTCTTC
TRBV5-6,NA,TRBJ2-7,NA,CASSFPGSGEQYF,TGTGCCAGCAGCTTTCCAGGGTCTGGCGAGCAGTACTTC
TRBV15,NA,TRBJ2-2,TRBD1,CATSRDLGTGGQNTGELFF,TGTGCCACCAGCAGAGATCTCGGGACAGGGGGCCAGAACACCGGGGAGCTGTTTTTT
TRBV6-5,NA,TRBJ2-1,NA,CASTYRRTGYNEQFF,TGTGCCAGCACTTACCGGCGAACAGGGTACAATGAGCAGTTCTTC
TRBV19,few,TRBJ1-1,NA,CASKGGTEAFF,TGTGCCAGTAAAGGGGGAACTGAAGCTTTCTTT
TRBV9,NA,TRBJ2-5,NA,CASSLRGWGESETQYF,TGTGCCAGCAGCCTACGAGGGTGGGGGGAATCAGAGACCCAGTACTTC
TRBV11-2,NA,TRBJ1-1,TRBD1,CASSSNDRGTEAFF,TGTGCCAGCAGCTCAAACGACAGGGGAACTGAAGCTTTCTTT
TRBV29-1,NA,TRBJ1-1,NA,CSVDGTEAFF,TGCAGCGTTGATGGGACTGAAGCTTTCTTT
TRBV12-2,NA,TRBJ1-3,NA,CASRPKFGSGNTIYF,NA
TRBV5-6,NA,TRBJ1-2,TRBD1,CASSSRGGDYGYTF,TGTGCCAGCAGCTCCAGGGGGGGCGACTATGGCTACACCTTC
TRBV2,NA,TRBJ2-4,NA,CASRSNPGNIQYF,TGTGCCAGCAGAAGTAACCCTGGAAACATTCAGTACTTC
TRBV7-2,NA,TRBJ2-2,NA,CASSFSTANTGELFF,TGTGCCAGCAGCTTCAGTACAGCGAACACCGGGGAGCTGTTTTTT
TRBV18,NA,TRBJ1-3,NA,CASSPSPTAGNTIYF,TGTGCCAGCTCACCATCGCCAACGGCTGGAAACACCATATATTTT
TRBV28,NA,TRBJ2-7,NA,CASSSPLLPGPLGYEQYF,TGTGCCAGCAGTTCCCCCTTGCTACCGGGACCGTTAGGTTACGAGCAGTACTTC
TRBV18,NA,TRBJ1-3,TRBD1,CASSPTGTANSGNTIYF,TGTGCCAGCTCACCGACCGGGACAGCTAACTCTGGAAACACCATATATTTT
TRBV7-3,NA,TRBJ2-2,TRBD2,CASSLPSGANTGELFF,TGTGCCAGCAGCTTACCTAGCGGGGCGAACACCGGGGAGCTGTTTTTT
TRBV5-6,few,TRBJ2-2,NA,CASRTRGGGDRELFF,TGTGCCAGCAGGACCCGAGGGGGAGGTGATCGGGAGCTGTTTTTT
TRBV4-1,NA,TRBJ1-1,NA,CASSPRIARGLNTEAFF,TGCGCCAGCAGCCCCAGGATCGCCAGGGGACTCAACACTGAAGCTTTCTTT
TRBV6-1,NA,TRBJ1-6,NA,CASSEARRFRDSPLHF,TGTGCCAGCAGTGAAGCGCGGAGATTCAGGGATTCACCCCTCCACTTT
TRBV18,NA,TRBJ2-1,NA,CASSPAGRLLNEQFF,TGTGCCAGCTCACCTGCAGGGCGCCTCTTAAATGAGCAGTTCTTC
TRBV5-1,NA,TRBJ2-5,NA,CASSRAGTPSLETQYF,TGCGCCAGCAGCCGTGCCGGGACACCCTCTTTAGAGACCCAGTACTTC
TRBV5-4,NA,TRBJ2-5,TRBD1,CASSLGGQGGQETQYF,TGTGCCAGCAGCTTGGGTGGACAGGGAGGCCAAGAGACCCAGTACTTC
TRBV28,NA,TRBJ2-5,TRBD2,CASGGTSGWLQPKETQYF,TGTGCCAGCGGAGGGACTAGTGGGTGGTTACAACCGAAGGAGACCCAGTACTTC
TRBV7-7,NA,TRBJ2-5,NA,CASSPARVETQYF,TGTGCTAGCAGCCCGGCTCGGGTAGAGACCCAGTACTTC
TRBV9,NA,TRBJ2-1,NA,CASETGNEQFF,TGTGCCAGCGAAACAGGGAATGAGCAGTTCTTC
TRBV11-3,NA,TRBJ2-1,NA,CASSPPFGSYNEQFF,TGTGCCAGCAGCCCGCCCTTTGGCTCCTACAATGAGCAGTTCTTC
TRBV27,NA,TRBJ1-6,NA,CASSPSEGSPLHF,TGTGCCAGCAGTCCCTCGGAAGGGTCACCCCTCCACTTT
TRBV6-5,NA,TRBJ2-7,NA,CASSYTRAPYEQYF,TGTGCCAGCAGCTACACCCGGGCGCCCTACGAGCAGTACTTC
TRBV19,NA,TRBJ2-2,TRBD2,CASTPLGIGLGTSLPGELFF,TGTGCCAGTACCCCCTTGGGGATCGGTTTGGGGACTAGTCTCCCCGGGGAGCTGTTTTTT
TRBV19,NA,TRBJ1-5,TRBD1,CASSLDPGTDSNQPQHF,TGTGCCAGTAGTCTCGACCCCGGGACAGATAGCAATCAGCCCCAGCATTTT
TRBV2,NA,TRBJ2-2,NA,CASSLRGSQNTGELFF,TGTGCCAGCAGTCTCCGGGGTAGCCAGAACACCGGGGAGCTGTTTTTT
TRBV5-1,NA,TRBJ2-7,NA,CASSLGGSGYEQYF,TGCGCCAGCAGCTTGGGGGGCTCAGGGTACGAGCAGTACTTC
TRBV28,NA,TRBJ2-7,TRBD2,CASSLGTRGAYEQYF,TGTGCCAGCAGTTTAGGGACTAGAGGAGCCTACGAGCAGTACTTC
TRBV5-1,NA,TRBJ1-1,NA,CASSNPAGGAEAFF,TGCGCCAGCAGCAACCCCGCTGGGGGGGCTGAAGCTTTCTTT
TRBV4-1,NA,TRBJ1-2,NA,CASSQDWDSNYGYTF,TGCGCCAGCAGCCAAGACTGGGATTCTAACTATGGCTACACCTTC
TRBV2,NA,TRBJ1-2,NA,CASSPPEGGYTF,TGTGCCAGCAGTCCTCCGGAAGGTGGCTACACCTTC
TRBV7-9,few,TRBJ1-1,TRBD1,CASSQNAGGAVTEAFF,TGTGCCAGCAGCCAGAATGCAGGGGGAGCAGTAACTGAAGCTTTCTTT
TRBV5-8,NA,TRBJ2-2,NA,CASSWTSGTAAGELFF,TGTGCCAGCAGCTGGACATCCGGGACCGCGGCCGGGGAGCTGTTTTTT
TRBV27,NA,TRBJ2-3,NA,CASSLGQGADTQYF,TGTGCCAGCAGTTTAGGGCAGGGTGCAGATACGCAGTATTTT
TRBV10-1,NA,TRBJ2-7,NA,CASSGTETYEQYF,TGCGCCAGCAGCGGGACGGAGACCTACGAGCAGTACTTC
TRBV29-1,NA,TRBJ2-7,NA,CSVVFPGSYEQYF,TGCAGCGTTGTTTTCCCAGGGTCCTACGAGCAGTACTTC
TRBV28,NA,TRBJ1-2,NA,CASRRPGGGGYYGYTF,TGTGCCAGCAGGCGGCCCGGGGGGGGAGGCTACTATGGCTACACCTTC
TRBV6-6,NA,TRBJ1-1,TRBD1,CASRDSGTGLIEAFF,TGTGCCAGCCGGGACTCCGGGACAGGTCTAATTGAAGCTTTCTTT
TRBV7-9,NA,TRBJ2-1,TRBD1,CASSLTDRGNEQFF,TGTGCCAGCAGCTTAACGGACAGGGGCAATGAGCAGTTCTTC